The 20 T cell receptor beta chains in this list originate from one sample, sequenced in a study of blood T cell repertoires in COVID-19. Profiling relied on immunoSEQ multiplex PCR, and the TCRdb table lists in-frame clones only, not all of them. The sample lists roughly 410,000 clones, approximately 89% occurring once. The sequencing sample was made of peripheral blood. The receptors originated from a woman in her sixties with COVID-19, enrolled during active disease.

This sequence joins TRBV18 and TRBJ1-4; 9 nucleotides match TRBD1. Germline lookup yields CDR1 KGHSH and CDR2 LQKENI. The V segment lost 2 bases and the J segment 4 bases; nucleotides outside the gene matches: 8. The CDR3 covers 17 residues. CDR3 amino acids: CASSPTRTGAFNEKLFF. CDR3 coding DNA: TGTGCCAGCTCACCAACTCGGACAGGGGCATTTAATGAAAAACTGTTTTTT. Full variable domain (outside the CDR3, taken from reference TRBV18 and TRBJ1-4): NAGVMQNPRHLVRRRGQEARLRCSPMKGHSHVYWYRQLPEEGLKFMVYLQKENIIDESGMPKERFSAEFPKEGPSILRIQQVVRGDSAAYFCASSPTRTGAFNEKLFFGSGTQLSVL.

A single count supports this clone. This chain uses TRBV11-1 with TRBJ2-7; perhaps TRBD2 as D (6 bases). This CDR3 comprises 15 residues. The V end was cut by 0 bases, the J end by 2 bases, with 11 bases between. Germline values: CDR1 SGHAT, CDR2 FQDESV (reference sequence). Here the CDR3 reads CASSLAAGTTYEQYF. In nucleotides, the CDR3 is TGTGCCAGCAGCTTAGCCGCGGGGACGACCTACGAGCAGTACTTC.

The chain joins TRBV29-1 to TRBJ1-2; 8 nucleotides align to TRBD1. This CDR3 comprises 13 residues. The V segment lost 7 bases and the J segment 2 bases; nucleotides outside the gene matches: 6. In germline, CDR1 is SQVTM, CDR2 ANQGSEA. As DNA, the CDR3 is TGCAGCGCCGGACAGGGACTAAACTATGGCTACACCTTC. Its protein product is CSAGQGLNYGYTF.

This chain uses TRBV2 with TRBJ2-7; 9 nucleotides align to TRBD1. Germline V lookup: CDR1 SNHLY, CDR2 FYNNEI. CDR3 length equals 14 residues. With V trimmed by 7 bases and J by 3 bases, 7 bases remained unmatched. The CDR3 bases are TGTGCCAGCATCTCACCGGGACAGGGCTACGAGCAGTACTTC. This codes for CASISPGQGYEQYF.

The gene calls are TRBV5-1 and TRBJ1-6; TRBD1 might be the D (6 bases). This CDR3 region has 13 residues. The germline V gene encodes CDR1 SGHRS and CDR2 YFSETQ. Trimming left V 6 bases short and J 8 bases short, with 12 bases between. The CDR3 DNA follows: TGCGCCAGCAAGGAACAGGGTGATTCACCCCTCCACTTT. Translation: CASKEQGDSPLHF. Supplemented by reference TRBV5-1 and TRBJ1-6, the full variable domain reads KAGVTQTPRYLIKTRGQQVTLSCSPISGHRSVSWYQQTPGQGLQFLFEYFSETQRNKGNFPGRFSGRQFSNSRSEMNVSTLELGDSALYLCASKEQGDSPLHFGNGTRLTVT.

CDR3 protein: CASSYGGSADTGELFF. In DNA, the CDR3 is TGTGCCAGCAGCTACGGGGGGTCCGCGGACACCGGGGAGCTGTTTTTT. The V and J genes are TRBV11-2 and TRBJ2-2, with 7 positions matching TRBD2. The CDR3 covers 16 residues. Trimming removed 4 bases from V and 3 bases from J; junction bases left unmatched: 8. The germline CDR1 and CDR2 sequences are SGHAT and FQNNGV.

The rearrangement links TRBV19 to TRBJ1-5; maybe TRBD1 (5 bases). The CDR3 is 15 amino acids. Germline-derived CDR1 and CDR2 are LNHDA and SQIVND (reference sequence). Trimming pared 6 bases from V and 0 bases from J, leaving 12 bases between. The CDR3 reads CASRSQGYSNQPQHF. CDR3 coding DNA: TGTGCCAGTAGAAGTCAGGGCTATAGCAATCAGCCCCAGCATTTT.

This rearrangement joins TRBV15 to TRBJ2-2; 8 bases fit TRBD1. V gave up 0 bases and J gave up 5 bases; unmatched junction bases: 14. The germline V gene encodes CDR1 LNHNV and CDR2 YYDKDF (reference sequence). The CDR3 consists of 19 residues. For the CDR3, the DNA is TGTGCCACCAGCAGAGATACCCACTTATACAGGGGGAATACCGGGGAGCTGTTTTTT. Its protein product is CATSRDTHLYRGNTGELFF.

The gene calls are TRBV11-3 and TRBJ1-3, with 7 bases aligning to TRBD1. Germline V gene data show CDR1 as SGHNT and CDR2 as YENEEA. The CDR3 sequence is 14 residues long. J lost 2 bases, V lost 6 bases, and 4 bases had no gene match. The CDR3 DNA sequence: TGTGCCAGCAGTTTGACAGGGACTGGAAACACCATATATTTT. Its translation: CASSLTGTGNTIYF.

CDR3: CASSLFQGSSYNSPLHF. Here the CDR3 DNA reads TGTGCCAGCAGTTTATTTCAGGGTAGCTCCTATAATTCACCCCTCCACTTT. The genes are TRBV27 and TRBJ1-6; maybe TRBD1 (5 bases). Germline lookup yields CDR1 MNHEY and CDR2 SMNVEV (reference sequence). CDR3 size: 17 residues. The V gene lost 1 base and the J gene lost 0 bases, with 10 bases spanning the gap.

CDR3 sequence (DNA): TGTGCCAGCAGGCCCCTCCGGGGAGGGGGAGATACGCAGTATTTT. Translated, it gives CASRPLRGGGDTQYF. V and J are TRBV3-1 (or the pseudogene TRBV3-2) and TRBJ2-3, with D perhaps matching TRBD2 (7 bases). This CDR3 contains 15 residues. V dropped 6 bases and J dropped 5 bases, with 18 bases sitting between them. CDR1 is LGHDT, CDR2 YNNKEL, per germline (reference sequence).

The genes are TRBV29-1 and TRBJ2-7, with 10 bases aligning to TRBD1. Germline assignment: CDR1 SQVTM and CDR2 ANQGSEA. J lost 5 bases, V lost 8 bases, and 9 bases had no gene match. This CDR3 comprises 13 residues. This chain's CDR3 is CSLPNGTGDEQYF. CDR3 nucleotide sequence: TGCAGCCTCCCAAACGGGACAGGGGACGAGCAGTACTTC.

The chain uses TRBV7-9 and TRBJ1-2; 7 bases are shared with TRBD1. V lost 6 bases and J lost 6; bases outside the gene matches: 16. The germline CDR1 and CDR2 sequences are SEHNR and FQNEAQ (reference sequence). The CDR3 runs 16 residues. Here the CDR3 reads CASRKGGQGGEDGYTF. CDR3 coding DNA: TGTGCCAGCAGGAAAGGGGGCCAGGGGGGAGAAGATGGCTACACCTTC.

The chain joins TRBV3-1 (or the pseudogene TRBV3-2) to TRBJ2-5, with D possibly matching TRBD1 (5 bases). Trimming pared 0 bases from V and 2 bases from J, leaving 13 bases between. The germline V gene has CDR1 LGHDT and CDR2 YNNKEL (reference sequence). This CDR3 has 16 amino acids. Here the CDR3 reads CASSQDWAGRQETQYF. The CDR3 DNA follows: TGTGCCAGCAGCCAAGATTGGGCAGGGCGACAAGAGACCCAGTACTTC.

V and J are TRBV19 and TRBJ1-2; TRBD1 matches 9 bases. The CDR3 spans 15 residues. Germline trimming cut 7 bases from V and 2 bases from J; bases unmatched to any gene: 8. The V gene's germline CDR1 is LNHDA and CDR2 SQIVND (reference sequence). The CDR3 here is CASNNRQGENYGYTF. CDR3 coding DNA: TGTGCCAGTAACAATCGACAGGGGGAAAACTATGGCTACACCTTC.

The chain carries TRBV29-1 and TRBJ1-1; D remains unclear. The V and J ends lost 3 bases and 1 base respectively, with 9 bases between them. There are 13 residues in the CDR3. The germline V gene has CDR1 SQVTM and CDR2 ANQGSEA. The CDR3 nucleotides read TGCAGCGTTGAGTACAGTCAGAACACTGAAGCTTTCTTT. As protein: CSVEYSQNTEAFF.

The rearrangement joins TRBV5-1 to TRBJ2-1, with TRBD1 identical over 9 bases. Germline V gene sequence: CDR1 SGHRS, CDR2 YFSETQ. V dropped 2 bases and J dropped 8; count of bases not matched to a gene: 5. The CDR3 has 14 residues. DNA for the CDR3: TGCGCCAGCAGCTTAACAGGGGGCGCATATGAGCAGTTCTTC. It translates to CASSLTGGAYEQFF.

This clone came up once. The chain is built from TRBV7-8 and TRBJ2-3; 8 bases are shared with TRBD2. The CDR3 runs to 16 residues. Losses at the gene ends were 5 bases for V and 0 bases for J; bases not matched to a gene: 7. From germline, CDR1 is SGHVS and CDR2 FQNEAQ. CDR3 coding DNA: TGTGCCAGCAGCAGAACCGGGGGGGGGAGCACAGATACGCAGTATTTT. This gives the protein CASSRTGGGSTDTQYF.

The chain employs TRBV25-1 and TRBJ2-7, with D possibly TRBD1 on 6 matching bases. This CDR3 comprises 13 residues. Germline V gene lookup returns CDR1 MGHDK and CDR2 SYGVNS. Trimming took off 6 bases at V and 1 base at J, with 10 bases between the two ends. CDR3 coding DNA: TGTGCCAGCAGAGAGACAGGTTCCTACGAGCAGTACTTC. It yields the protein CASRETGSYEQYF.

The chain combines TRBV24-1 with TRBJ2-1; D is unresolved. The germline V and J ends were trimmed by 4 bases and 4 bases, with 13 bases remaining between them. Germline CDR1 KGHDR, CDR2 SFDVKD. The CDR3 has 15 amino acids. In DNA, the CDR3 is TGTGCCACCAGTGACCCCGCGGCATATTACAATGAGCAGTTCTTC. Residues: CATSDPAAYYNEQFF.